Listed below are T cell receptor beta chains from one sample, sequenced in a study of cytomegalovirus exposure and HLA in healthy donors. Assay: immunoSEQ multiplex PCR; the TCRdb copy retains only in-frame clones and omits some. The data hold 150,000 to 200,000 clones, with approximately 81% observed a single time. Sequencing was done on a sample of PBMCs. The receptors here all came from a woman aged 25 to 39 in good health and CMV-seronegative. Both conserved end residues are part of each CDR3. Each record gives: V gene, clone size, D gene, J gene, CDR3 DNA, CDR3 protein. A D gene is named only where the DNA matches it firmly. Clone sizes are given selectively: once, few, many, or a class where the clone is expanded.

v_call: TRBV28; clone_size: NA; d_call: TRBD2; j_call: TRBJ2-1; cdr3_nt: TGTGCCAGCAGTTTGGGGGGCGGGAGGGCCCATGAGCAGTTCTTC; cdr3_aa: CASSLGGGRAHEQFF
v_call: TRBV5-1; clone_size: NA; d_call: NA; j_call: TRBJ2-2; cdr3_nt: TGCGCCAGCAGCGCAGGACATCCCGCATACACCGGGGAGCTGTTTTTT; cdr3_aa: CASSAGHPAYTGELFF
v_call: TRBV5-5; clone_size: NA; d_call: TRBD1; j_call: TRBJ2-5; cdr3_nt: TGTGCCAGCAGCCCTTCCCTCGACAGGGGTGGGTCAGAGACCCAGTACTTC; cdr3_aa: CASSPSLDRGGSETQYF
v_call: TRBV27; clone_size: NA; d_call: TRBD1; j_call: TRBJ2-4; cdr3_nt: TGTGCCAGCAGTTCCGGGCACGGGACAGGGATTGGGGACATTCAGTACTTC; cdr3_aa: CASSSGHGTGIGDIQYF
v_call: TRBV7-2; clone_size: NA; d_call: NA; j_call: TRBJ2-7; cdr3_nt: TGTGCCAGCAGCTTAGTATCCACTTACGAGCAGTACTTC; cdr3_aa: CASSLVSTYEQYF
v_call: TRBV27; clone_size: few; d_call: NA; j_call: TRBJ2-7; cdr3_nt: TGTGCCAGCCAAGGTTATAGGGGCCCGCGACGGTACTTC; cdr3_aa: CASQGYRGPRRYF
v_call: TRBV4-2; clone_size: NA; d_call: NA; j_call: TRBJ2-4; cdr3_nt: TGTGCCAGCAGCCAAGAGTCGTCAGGGTTGAACAGTCAGTACTTC; cdr3_aa: CASSQESSGLNSQYF
v_call: TRBV19; clone_size: NA; d_call: TRBD1; j_call: TRBJ2-2; cdr3_nt: TGTGCCAGTAACGACAGGGGGCGGAACACCGGGGAGCTGTTTTTT; cdr3_aa: CASNDRGRNTGELFF
v_call: TRBV6-1; clone_size: NA; d_call: NA; j_call: TRBJ2-5; cdr3_nt: TGTGCCAGCAGGGGGAGTGGCGAGACCCAGTACTTC; cdr3_aa: CASRGSGETQYF
v_call: TRBV7-9; clone_size: NA; d_call: TRBD1; j_call: TRBJ1-1; cdr3_nt: TGTTCCAGCAGCTCATGGGGTTCAGGGGGCACTGAAGCTTTCTTT; cdr3_aa: CSSSSWGSGGTEAFF
v_call: TRBV5-1; clone_size: NA; d_call: NA; j_call: TRBJ1-1; cdr3_nt: TGCGCCAGCAGCTTGGAAAATTATAGGAACACTGAAGCTTTCTTT; cdr3_aa: CASSLENYRNTEAFF
v_call: TRBV19; clone_size: NA; d_call: NA; j_call: TRBJ2-1; cdr3_nt: TGTGCCAGTACACGATCGGGGGGCCGGGAGCAGTTCTTC; cdr3_aa: CASTRSGGREQFF
v_call: TRBV27; clone_size: NA; d_call: NA; j_call: TRBJ2-7; cdr3_nt: TGTGCCAGCAGTTCACTGGTGCGCTACGAGCAGTACTTC; cdr3_aa: CASSSLVRYEQYF
v_call: TRBV19; clone_size: NA; d_call: TRBD2; j_call: TRBJ2-1; cdr3_nt: TGTGCCAGTACGGGGGGGGCCATTCAGAGCTCCTACAATGAGCAGTTCTTC; cdr3_aa: CASTGGAIQSSYNEQFF
v_call: TRBV11-2; clone_size: NA; d_call: TRBD1; j_call: TRBJ2-2; cdr3_nt: TGTGCCAGCAGACTGGACAGGGCCGGGGAGCTGTTTTTT; cdr3_aa: CASRLDRAGELFF
v_call: TRBV25-1; clone_size: NA; d_call: TRBD2; j_call: TRBJ2-5; cdr3_nt: TGTGCCAGCAGTGGTCTAGCGGGTAGACAAGAGACCCAGTACTTC; cdr3_aa: CASSGLAGRQETQYF
v_call: TRBV2; clone_size: NA; d_call: NA; j_call: TRBJ2-7; cdr3_nt: TGTGCCAGCAGTGTCCCAGGCCGATGGTCCTACGAGCAGTACTTC; cdr3_aa: CASSVPGRWSYEQYF
v_call: TRBV11-2; clone_size: NA; d_call: NA; j_call: TRBJ1-5; cdr3_nt: TGTGCCAGCAGCGCCACAGGGATTAGCAATCAGCCCCAGCATTTT; cdr3_aa: CASSATGISNQPQHF
v_call: TRBV28; clone_size: NA; d_call: TRBD2; j_call: TRBJ2-7; cdr3_nt: TGTGCCAGCAGACCGGGACTAGCGGGACCGAGCTCCTACGAGCAGTACTTC; cdr3_aa: CASRPGLAGPSSYEQYF
v_call: TRBV5-1; clone_size: NA; d_call: NA; j_call: TRBJ2-5; cdr3_nt: TGCGCCAGCAGCTCCCTACAGCTGGAGACCCAGTACTTC; cdr3_aa: CASSSLQLETQYF
v_call: TRBV19; clone_size: NA; d_call: TRBD1; j_call: TRBJ1-1; cdr3_nt: TGTGCCAGTAGTGCACCGGGACAGGACACTGAAGCTTTCTTT; cdr3_aa: CASSAPGQDTEAFF
v_call: TRBV18; clone_size: NA; d_call: NA; j_call: TRBJ2-1; cdr3_nt: TGTGCCAGCTCACCCCGGGGGGCTGAACAGCAGTTCTTC; cdr3_aa: CASSPRGAEQQFF
v_call: TRBV19; clone_size: NA; d_call: NA; j_call: TRBJ1-5; cdr3_nt: TGTGCCAGTAGTATAGTCGAGAACAATCAGCCCCAGCATTTT; cdr3_aa: CASSIVENNQPQHF
v_call: TRBV10-1; clone_size: NA; d_call: TRBD1; j_call: TRBJ2-3; cdr3_nt: TGCGCCAGCAGTGAAGCCGGGACAGGGGGCCATAGCGCAGATACGCAGTATTTT; cdr3_aa: CASSEAGTGGHSADTQYF
v_call: TRBV28; clone_size: NA; d_call: TRBD1; j_call: TRBJ1-1; cdr3_nt: TGTGCCAGCAGTCCCAGGGGGACATTGAACACTGAAGCTTTCTTT; cdr3_aa: CASSPRGTLNTEAFF
v_call: TRBV19; clone_size: NA; d_call: TRBD1; j_call: TRBJ2-7; cdr3_nt: TGTGCCAGTAGTGAACGAACAGGGGGTAGGTACGAGCAGTACTTC; cdr3_aa: CASSERTGGRYEQYF